The 9 T cell receptor beta chains below come from one sample, sequenced in a study of early T cells in non-severe SARS-CoV-2 infection. MiXCR, applied by TCRdb to the 5' RACE reads, yields one record per CDR3 protein. The sample lists around 83,000 distinct CDR3 sequences, about 12% occurring once. The sample was whole blood, taken at baseline. These receptors were obtained from an adult who was a healthcare worker with PCR-confirmed SARS-CoV-2 infection or an uninfected control (not recorded which).

V gene TRBV2 combines with J gene TRBJ1-2; D remains ambiguous. Germline lookup yields CDR1 SNHLY and CDR2 FYNNEI. The V and J ends lost 4 bases and 1 base respectively, with 19 bases between them. The CDR3 covers 17 residues. CDR3 protein: CASSAGRINENNYGYTF. CDR3 sequence (DNA): TGTGCCAGCAGTGCTGGGAGAATTAATGAAAATAACTATGGCTACACCTTC.

This clonotype was seen a handful of times. The chain recombines TRBV7-9 with TRBJ2-7; tentatively, D is TRBD1 (5 bases). Germline V CDR1 and CDR2: SEHNR, FQNEAQ (reference sequence). The CDR3 runs to 16 residues. V was cut by 0 bases and J by 0 bases, with 12 bases left in between. Here the CDR3 DNA reads TGTGCCAGCAGCTTAGCAGCAGGGTCAAGCTCCTACGAGCAGTACTTC. Protein: CASSLAAGSSSYEQYF.

The genes are TRBV10-3 and TRBJ1-5; D call uncertain. Deletions cut 10 bases from V and 5 bases from J, with 18 bases between. The CDR3 length is 14 residues. Germline loops: CDR1 ENHRY, CDR2 SYGVKD. The CDR3, as DNA: TGTGCCACCCAGCCGGGGAGGGCGGATCAGCCCCAGCATTTT. Translated: CATQPGRADQPQHF.

This chain's CDR3 is CASSLVVAGALAKNIQYF. CDR3 sequence (DNA): TGTGCCAGCAGCTTAGTCGTCGCAGGGGCCTTAGCCAAAAACATTCAGTACTTC. The V gene is TRBV11-3, the J gene TRBJ2-4; TRBD1 might be the D (6 bases). V dropped 1 base and J dropped 0 bases, with 16 bases sitting between them. The CDR3 totals 18 residues. CDR1 SGHNT and CDR2 YENEEA come from the germline V gene.

This clonotype has more than one count but fewer than ten. The V gene is TRBV20-1, the J gene TRBJ2-7, with D possibly matching TRBD2 (7 bases). This CDR3 contains 15 residues. In germline, CDR1 is DFQATT, CDR2 SNEGSKA (reference sequence). V was trimmed by 6 bases and J by 2 bases, leaving 20 bases between them. CDR3 bases: TGCAGTGCCCCTGGGGGGCGGGGGCCACCCTACGAGCAGTACTTC. It encodes CSAPGGRGPPYEQYF.

This clonotype was seen ten or more times. V and J are TRBV27 and TRBJ1-1; D possibly corresponds to TRBD1 (5 bases). Trimming removed 1 base from V and 0 bases from J, with 18 bases in between. Germline V gene sequence: CDR1 MNHEY, CDR2 SMNVEV (reference sequence). The CDR3 extends over 18 amino acids. In nucleotides, the CDR3 is TGTGCCAGCAGTTTATATTCGAGGGGTGGACGGATGAACACTGAAGCTTTCTTT. Its translation is CASSLYSRGGRMNTEAFF.

This clonotype was recorded at least ten times. The J gene is TRBJ2-7, the V gene TRBV11-3; no clear D gene. The CDR3 totals 13 residues. Trimming removed 0 bases at V and 4 bases at J, with 7 bases between. Germline V gene lookup returns CDR1 SGHNT and CDR2 YENEEA. CDR3 residues: CASSLDLEYEQYF. The DNA of the CDR3 is TGTGCCAGCAGCTTAGATCTCGAATACGAGCAGTACTTC.

This clonotype was observed a handful of times. This sequence joins TRBV29-1 and TRBJ2-2; D is possibly TRBD1 or TRBD2 (5 bases each). This CDR3 has 16 residues. CDR1 and CDR2 (germline): SQVTM, ANQGSEA. Trimming cost V 4 bases and J 2 bases, with 17 bases left between them. This CDR3 reads CSVAYRGTFNTGELFF. The CDR3 DNA reads as TGCAGCGTTGCTTACCGAGGGACCTTCAACACCGGGGAGCTGTTTTTT.

V usage is TRBV5-1 and J usage is TRBJ1-4; 10 bases are shared with TRBD1. Unmatched junction bases numbered 7, after V lost 7 bases and J lost 4 bases. There are 15 residues in the CDR3. Germline lookup yields CDR1 SGHRS and CDR2 YFSETQ. The CDR3 reads CASAEGQGLNEKLFF. CDR3 nucleotides: TGCGCCAGCGCGGAGGGACAGGGGCTTAATGAAAAACTGTTTTTT.